These 27 T cell receptor beta chains were all obtained from the same sample, sequenced in a study of blood T cell repertoires in COVID-19. The data were produced by immunoSEQ multiplex PCR, yet TCRdb's version contains in-frame clones alone and is incomplete. The sample records some 120,000 clones, around 90% being singletons. The sample consisted of peripheral blood. The receptors originated from a human donor in a cohort sampled during active COVID-19.

The rearrangement links TRBV5-4 to TRBJ1-5; TRBD1 might be the D (6 bases). This CDR3 has 14 amino acids. The V gene lost 4 bases and the J gene lost 4 bases, with 12 bases spanning the gap. CDR1 is SGHNT, CDR2 YYREEE, per germline (reference sequence). The CDR3 loop is CASSDRDTNQPQHF. The DNA for the CDR3 is TGTGCCAGCAGCGACCGGGACACAAATCAGCCCCAGCATTTT.

The genes are TRBV6-5 and TRBJ1-6; TRBD1 might be the D (5 bases). Per the germline V gene, CDR1 is MNHEY and CDR2 is SVGAGI. The CDR3 is made up of 15 amino acids. V lost 7 bases and J 2 bases, leaving 12 bases between the germline ends. The CDR3 DNA follows: TGTGCCAGCACCGCAGGGTTAACCTATAATTCACCCCTCCACTTT. Amino acid sequence: CASTAGLTYNSPLHF.

The gene calls are TRBV7-9 and TRBJ1-4; possibly TRBD1 for D (5 bases). This CDR3 region has 15 residues. Germline-derived CDR1 and CDR2 are SEHNR and FQNEAQ (reference sequence). V shed 5 bases and J shed 2 bases, with 12 bases lying between them. CDR3: CASSQPSGTNEKLFF. The CDR3, as DNA: TGTGCCAGCAGCCAACCCTCAGGGACTAATGAAAAACTGTTTTTT.

The rearrangement uses TRBV9 and TRBJ1-4; a weak D match, TRBD1 (5 bases). The V end was cut by 0 bases, the J end by 8 bases, with 17 bases between. This CDR3 is built from 16 residues. Germline V gives CDR1 SGDLS, CDR2 YYNGEE. This chain's CDR3 is CASSVGGQVGGEKLFF. In nucleotides, the CDR3 is TGTGCCAGCAGCGTAGGTGGGCAGGTCGGGGGAGAAAAACTGTTTTTT.

The chain uses TRBV5-1 and TRBJ1-1, with D perhaps matching TRBD1 (5 bases). Germline lookup yields CDR1 SGHRS and CDR2 YFSETQ. The V and J ends lost 4 bases and 3 bases respectively, with 13 bases between them. CDR3 size: 14 residues. In DNA, the CDR3 is TGCGCCAGCAGCATCAGACGGGGGGACACTGAAGCTTTCTTT. It translates to CASSIRRGDTEAFF.

The chain has TRBV3-1 (or the pseudogene TRBV3-2) and TRBJ1-1; D is unclear. The V gene's germline CDR1 is LGHDT and CDR2 YNNKEL (reference sequence). Trimming stripped 1 base from V and 7 bases from J, with 7 bases between. The CDR3 covers 12 residues. The chain's CDR3 is CASSQGRSEAFF. The CDR3 DNA follows: TGTGCCAGCAGCCAAGGTCGGAGTGAAGCTTTCTTT.

This clone showed up just a few times. J is TRBJ2-7 and V is TRBV13; possibly TRBD2 for D (5 bases). Germline CDR1 is PRHDT and CDR2 is FYEKMQ (reference sequence). V dropped 5 bases and J dropped 3 bases, with 11 bases sitting between them. This CDR3 comprises 13 residues. For the CDR3, the DNA is TGTGCCAGCAGCCTGCTTCGGGGCTACGAGCAGTACTTC. This sequence encodes CASSLLRGYEQYF.

The J gene is TRBJ2-3, the V gene TRBV5-4, with D possibly TRBD2 on 5 matching bases. The CDR3 runs to 16 residues. The V gene lost 4 bases and the J gene lost 0 bases, with 15 bases spanning the gap. Germline V gene data show CDR1 as SGHNT and CDR2 as YYREEE (reference sequence). The CDR3 loop is CASSIGGLTSTDTQYF. The DNA of the CDR3 is TGTGCCAGCAGCATCGGAGGACTCACTAGCACAGATACGCAGTATTTT.

V gene TRBV28 combines with J gene TRBJ2-1; 9 bases align to TRBD2. J lost 4 bases, V lost 5 bases, and 6 bases had no gene match. The CDR3 loop spans 15 amino acids. Germline V gene lookup returns CDR1 MDHEN and CDR2 SYDVKM. CDR3 loop: CASSPLTSGYNEQFF. The CDR3 coding sequence is TGTGCCAGCAGTCCACTGACTAGCGGTTACAATGAGCAGTTCTTC.

The genes are TRBV28 and TRBJ2-5; the D gene is possibly TRBD1 (6 bases). Germline CDR1 reads MDHEN; CDR2 reads SYDVKM. CDR3 length: 15 residues. V was pared by 3 bases and J by 4 bases, with 15 bases between. CDR3 sequence: CASSFIGQGGETQYF. The CDR3 nucleotides read TGTGCCAGCAGTTTTATCGGTCAAGGGGGAGAGACCCAGTACTTC.

This chain uses TRBV5-1 with TRBJ2-3, with D possibly being TRBD1 (5 bases). Germline lookup yields CDR1 SGHRS and CDR2 YFSETQ. V dropped 0 bases and J dropped 4 bases, with 15 bases sitting between them. This CDR3 region has 16 residues. CDR3 protein: CASSLAIRGGADTQYF. The CDR3 region has the DNA TGCGCCAGCAGCTTGGCCATAAGGGGTGGAGCAGATACGCAGTATTTT. Looking up the rest from reference TRBV5-1 and TRBJ2-3 gives the full variable domain: KAGVTQTPRYLIKTRGQQVTLSCSPISGHRSVSWYQQTPGQGLQFLFEYFSETQRNKGNFPGRFSGRQFSNSRSEMNVSTLELGDSALYLCASSLAIRGGADTQYFGPGTRLTVL.

The rearrangement joins TRBV28 to TRBJ2-7; TRBD2 matches 9 bases. The CDR3 extends over 17 amino acids. V dropped 5 bases and J dropped 0; count of bases not matched to a gene: 11. Germline assignment: CDR1 MDHEN and CDR2 SYDVKM. The DNA for the CDR3 is TGTGCCAGCAGTCCACCTTTTCTAGCGGGAAGCTCCTACGAGCAGTACTTC. It yields the protein CASSPPFLAGSSYEQYF.

The V and J genes are TRBV20-1 and TRBJ2-7, with D perhaps TRBD1 (5 bases). The germline CDR1 and CDR2 sequences are DFQATT and SNEGSKA (reference sequence). The CDR3 spans 12 residues. V lost 3 bases to trimming and J lost 2 bases, with 8 bases between them. CDR3 DNA sequence: TGCAGTGCTAGTCAGGGTACCTACGAGCAGTACTTC. Its translation: CSASQGTYEQYF.

The chain has TRBV6-6 and TRBJ1-1, with 8 positions matching TRBD1. The CDR3 is 15 amino acids. The trim removed 0 bases at V and 11 bases at J, leaving 11 bases unmatched. Germline CDR1 and CDR2: MNHNY and SVGAGI (reference sequence). The CDR3 nucleotides read TGTGCCAGCAGTTACTCGCAGGGGGCTGCGAATGTGGCTTTCTTT. Its protein product is CASSYSQGAANVAFF.

This clone appeared once. The J gene is TRBJ1-2, the V gene TRBV28, with no clear D. V lost 5 bases to trimming and J lost 5 bases, with 12 bases between them. The CDR3 has 13 residues. Germline V lookup: CDR1 MDHEN, CDR2 SYDVKM. The CDR3, as DNA: TGTGCCAGCAGTCAGCAGGTGTTTTATGGCTACACCTTC. This encodes CASSQQVFYGYTF.

The V call is TRBV5-1, the J call TRBJ2-1; 9 bases match TRBD1. J was trimmed by 6 bases and V by 0 bases; bases with no gene match: 10. Germline V gene lookup returns CDR1 SGHRS and CDR2 YFSETQ. The CDR3 spans 17 residues. CDR3 in DNA: TGCGCCAGCAGCTTGGTCGCGGGACAGGGTCCGGGCAATGAGCAGTTCTTC. It specifies CASSLVAGQGPGNEQFF.

This clone was counted between two and nine times. The V call is TRBV7-9, the J call TRBJ2-7; 7 nucleotides line up with TRBD1. The ends lost 4 bases at V and 4 bases at J; junction bases unmatched: 1. CDR3 length: 12 residues. CDR1 is SEHNR, CDR2 FQNEAQ, per germline (reference sequence). The CDR3: CASSSQGYEQYF. The DNA of the CDR3 is TGTGCCAGCAGCTCACAGGGGTACGAGCAGTACTTC.

The chain joins TRBV7-9 to TRBJ2-5; 8 bases are a match to TRBD2. With 6 bases clipped from V and 1 base from J, the junction kept 1 base outside the gene matches. The CDR3 length is 13 residues. CDR1 is SEHNR, CDR2 FQNEAQ, per germline (reference sequence). The CDR3 loop reads CASSGLAQETQYF. CDR3 sequence (DNA): TGTGCCAGCAGTGGACTAGCCCAAGAGACCCAGTACTTC. Looking up the rest from reference TRBV7-9 and TRBJ2-5 gives the full variable domain: DTGVSQNPRHKITKRGQNVTFRCDPISEHNRLYWYRQTLGQGPEFLTYFQNEAQLEKSRLLSDRFSAERPKGSFSTLEIQRTEQGDSAMYLCASSGLAQETQYFGPGTRLLVL.

This clone was recorded once. The chain employs TRBV10-2 and TRBJ2-7; D possibly corresponds to TRBD2 (5 bases). The germline V gene has CDR1 WSHSY and CDR2 SAAADI. The length of the CDR3 is 11 residues. Trimming pared 8 bases from V and 3 bases from J, leaving 8 bases between. The CDR3 spells CASRGNYEQYF. CDR3 coding DNA: TGCGCCAGCCGGGGAAACTACGAGCAGTACTTC.

V gene TRBV7-8 combines with J gene TRBJ1-1; D is unclear. Germline V gene lookup returns CDR1 SGHVS and CDR2 FQNEAQ. This CDR3 spans 13 amino acids. The germline V and J ends were trimmed by 0 bases and 3 bases, with 5 bases remaining between them. CDR3 sequence reads: CASSLAVDTEAFF. The CDR3 DNA is TGTGCCAGCAGCTTAGCGGTAGACACTGAAGCTTTCTTT.

The chain carries TRBV18 and TRBJ2-7; tentatively, D is TRBD2 (5 bases). This CDR3 spans 14 amino acids. CDR1 and CDR2 from the germline V gene are KGHSH and LQKENI. V dropped 1 base and J dropped 6 bases, with 13 bases sitting between them. The CDR3 nucleotides read TGTGCCAGCTCACCACGTGTCGGGGTGGGCGAGCAGTACTTC. Translated: CASSPRVGVGEQYF.

A few counts support this clone. The rearrangement joins TRBV7-2 to TRBJ1-1; D uncertain. Germline assignment: CDR1 SGHTA and CDR2 FQGNSA. V lost 7 bases and J lost 2, with 11 bases in between. The CDR3 is made up of 13 amino acids. The chain's CDR3 is CASTFNLNTEAFF. CDR3 DNA: TGTGCCAGCACCTTCAACTTAAACACTGAAGCTTTCTTT.

With regard to this clone: One end of the junction varies from germline; a read error may be responsible. The J gene is TRBJ2-5, the V gene TRBV7-7; possible D gene TRBD2, 7 bases. Germline lookup yields CDR1 SSHAT and CDR2 FNYEAQ (reference sequence). The CDR3 consists of 15 residues. DNA of the CDR3: TGTGCTAGCAGCTTAGGAGGGGGGGCCGGGGAGACCCAGTACTTC. This translates into CASSLGGGAGETQYF.

V usage is TRBV5-4 and J usage is TRBJ1-1, with 10 positions matching TRBD1. V was pared by 0 bases and J by 4 bases, with 0 bases of the junction left unmatched. Per the germline V gene, CDR1 is SGHNT and CDR2 is YYREEE (reference sequence). This CDR3 region has 14 residues. The CDR3 DNA is TGTGCCAGCAGCTTGGGGACAGGGGGCACTGAAGCTTTCTTT. This sequence encodes CASSLGTGGTEAFF.

This chain links TRBV7-6 with TRBJ2-5; TRBD2 matches at 12 bases. The CDR3 contains 15 residues. CDR1 SGHVS and CDR2 FNYEAQ come from the germline V gene. V dropped 5 bases and J dropped 3; count of bases not matched to a gene: 4. The CDR3 bases are TGTGCCAGCAGCCCCAGACTAGCGGGAGAAGAGACCCAGTACTTC. It translates to CASSPRLAGEETQYF.

This clone was counted once. The chain combines TRBV11-2 with TRBJ2-5, with TRBD1 matching over 7 bases. CDR3 length equals 16 residues. Unmatched junction bases numbered 10, after V lost 5 bases and J lost 1 base. Germline CDR1 and CDR2: SGHAT and FQNNGV. The CDR3 is CASSDYPGTAQETQYF. CDR3 sequence (DNA): TGTGCCAGCAGCGACTACCCCGGGACAGCCCAAGAGACCCAGTACTTC.

The J gene is TRBJ2-1, the V gene TRBV5-1; a weak D match, TRBD1 (6 bases). CDR1 is SGHRS, CDR2 YFSETQ, per germline. CDR3 length: 16 amino acids. V shed 2 bases and J shed 4 bases, with 16 bases lying between them. CDR3 sequence reads: CASSLRGTPKYNEQFF. The CDR3 DNA reads as TGCGCCAGCAGCTTAAGAGGGACACCGAAATACAATGAGCAGTTCTTC.